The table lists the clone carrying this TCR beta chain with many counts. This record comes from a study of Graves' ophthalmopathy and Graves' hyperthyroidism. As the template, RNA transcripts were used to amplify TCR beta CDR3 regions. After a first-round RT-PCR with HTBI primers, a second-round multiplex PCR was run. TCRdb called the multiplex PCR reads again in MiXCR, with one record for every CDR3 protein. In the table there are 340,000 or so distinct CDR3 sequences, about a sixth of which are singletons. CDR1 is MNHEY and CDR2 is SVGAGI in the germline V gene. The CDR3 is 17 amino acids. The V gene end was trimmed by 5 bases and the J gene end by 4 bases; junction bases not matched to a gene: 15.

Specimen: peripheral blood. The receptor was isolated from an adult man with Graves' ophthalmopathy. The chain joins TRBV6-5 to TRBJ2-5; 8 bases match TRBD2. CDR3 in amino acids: CASSPFGGAGDRETQYF. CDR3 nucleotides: TGTGCCAGCAGTCCCTTCGGGGGAGCGGGGGATAGAGAGACCCAGTACTTC.